This is a list of T cell receptor beta chains from one sample in a study of radiotherapy plus CTLA-4 blockade in lung cancer. Generated by immunoSEQ multiplex PCR, the TCRdb table keeps only in-frame clones and is missing some. The table lists about 35,000 clones, around 85% of them singletons. The sample consisted of peripheral blood, taken from a patient treated with radiotherapy plus ipilimumab. The source of these receptors is a human donor with non-small cell lung cancer who had stable disease on radiotherapy plus ipilimumab. Each CDR3 is given with its conserved first and last residue. Fields, in order: J gene, clone size, D gene, V gene, CDR3 DNA, CDR3 protein. A D gene is named only where the DNA matches it firmly. Clone size is stated in some rows and not others, as once, few, many or a class when expanded.

TRBJ2-1,NA,NA,TRBV28,TGTGCCAGCAGTCCCATAGCGGAGCACTACAATGAGCAGTTCTTC,CASSPIAEHYNEQFF
TRBJ2-3,NA,NA,TRBV28,TGTGCCAGCAGTTTATGGGGGACTAGCACAGATACGCAGTATTTT,CASSLWGTSTDTQYF
TRBJ2-7,NA,NA,TRBV6-9,TGTGCCAGCAGTTCATTGACAGGGGTAATGTCTAGCGGGCAGTACTTC,CASSSLTGVMSSGQYF
TRBJ1-1,NA,NA,TRBV21-1,TGTGCCAGCAGCAAGAAACAGGGGATGAACACTGAAGCTTTCTTT,CASSKKQGMNTEAFF
TRBJ2-1,NA,TRBD2,TRBV6-6,TGTGCCAGCAGTCCCCCGGGTAGCGGGTTCCCTAATGAGCAGTTCTTC,CASSPPGSGFPNEQFF
TRBJ2-1,NA,NA,TRBV25-1,TGTGCCAGCAGTGAAAGTATGGGGCTCCTAGACTACAATGAGCAGTTCTTC,CASSESMGLLDYNEQFF
TRBJ1-5,NA,NA,TRBV4-3,TGCGCCAGCAGCCAAGTGGCAGATAGCAATCAGCCCCAGCATTTT,CASSQVADSNQPQHF
TRBJ2-1,NA,TRBD2,TRBV19,TGTGCCAGTAGCCCCTCTCTAGCGGGAGGGGCTGAGCAGTTCTTC,CASSPSLAGGAEQFF
TRBJ2-3,NA,TRBD2,TRBV12-5,TGTGCTAGTGCCGCCCAGACTAGCGGAGATACGCAGTATTTT,CASAAQTSGDTQYF
TRBJ2-7,once,NA,TRBV2,TGTGCCAGCTTCCCCAGGGTCGGCTACGAGCAGTACTTC,CASFPRVGYEQYF
TRBJ2-7,NA,TRBD2,TRBV5-1,TGCGCCAGCAGCTTGGGGGCCGCGGGAGGGATTTACGAGCAGTACTTC,CASSLGAAGGIYEQYF
TRBJ2-3,NA,TRBD2,TRBV18,TGTGCCAGCTCATTTGGACTAGCCGTGGGCACAGATACGCAGTATTTT,CASSFGLAVGTDTQYF
TRBJ2-5,NA,TRBD2,TRBV30,TGTGCCTGGAGTGTAGGATCAGGGAGGGTTCGGGAGACCCAGTACTTC,CAWSVGSGRVRETQYF
TRBJ2-1,NA,NA,TRBV7-9,TGTGCCAGCAGCTTTCCCAGCAATGAGCAGTTCTTC,CASSFPSNEQFF
TRBJ2-1,NA,NA,TRBV9,TGTGCCAGCAGTGCGTACGCCCAGCGAGCCCCCGTGGAGCAGTTCTTC,CASSAYAQRAPVEQFF
TRBJ2-3,NA,NA,TRBV4-2,TGTGCCAGCAGCCAAGATTCCGCAGATACGCAGTATTTT,CASSQDSADTQYF
TRBJ1-4,NA,TRBD1,TRBV7-9,TGTGCCAGCAGCCGGACAGGCACTAATGAAAAACTGTTTTTT,CASSRTGTNEKLFF
TRBJ2-3,NA,TRBD2,TRBV9,TGTGCCAGCAGCGTTAGCGGGAGGGGGGCAGATACGCAGTATTTT,CASSVSGRGADTQYF
TRBJ2-3,NA,NA,TRBV29-1,TGCAGCGTTGATAGAACAGGTGCAGATACGCAGTATTTT,CSVDRTGADTQYF
TRBJ1-4,NA,TRBD1,TRBV2,TGTGCCAGCAGTCGTACCGGGACAGGGGGCGATTATAATGAAAAACTGTTTTTT,CASSRTGTGGDYNEKLFF
TRBJ2-7,NA,TRBD1,TRBV7-9,TGTGCCAGCAGCTTTCCCGGGACAGGGGGTGCCTACGAGCAGTACTTC,CASSFPGTGGAYEQYF
TRBJ2-1,NA,TRBD2,TRBV28,TGTGCCAGCACCGGGACTAGCGGGAGTCCTGCCTACAATGAGCAGTTCTTC,CASTGTSGSPAYNEQFF
TRBJ2-5,NA,NA,TRBV7-2,TGTGCCACCAGGGCGGGCGGGACGGAGACCCAGTACTTC,CATRAGGTETQYF
TRBJ1-2,NA,NA,TRBV28,TGTGCCAGCAGACTAGGAAATCTCGATGGCTACACCTTC,CASRLGNLDGYTF
TRBJ1-5,NA,NA,TRBV7-8,TGTGCCAGCAGCCCAGGTCGAGGGATAAGCAATCAGCCCCAGCATTTT,CASSPGRGISNQPQHF
TRBJ1-4,NA,TRBD1,TRBV2,TGTGCCAGCAGTGGAGGGACAGGGGGTGATAATGAAAAACTGTTTTTT,CASSGGTGGDNEKLFF
TRBJ2-2,NA,NA,TRBV10-3,TGTGCCATCAACCGAGGGCTAGAGAACACCGGGGAGCTGTTTTTT,CAINRGLENTGELFF
TRBJ2-5,NA,TRBD1,TRBV10-3,TGTGCCATCAGTGAGTCGAAAGGGGGCGATTTCGAGACCCAGTACTTC,CAISESKGGDFETQYF
TRBJ1-3,once,TRBD1,TRBV5-4,TGTGCCAGTGGCCTTCAACAGGGGAGCTCTGGAAACACCATATATTTT,CASGLQQGSSGNTIYF
TRBJ2-7,NA,TRBD2,TRBV29-1,TGCAGCGTCAGGCGGGCCAGCGGGAGCTCCTACGAGCAGTACTTC,CSVRRASGSSYEQYF
TRBJ2-7,NA,TRBD2,TRBV28,TGTGCCAGCAGCTTAGCGGGAGTTTACGAGCAGTACTTC,CASSLAGVYEQYF
TRBJ2-1,NA,TRBD2,TRBV10-1,TGCGCCAGCAGTGGGGGTAGGGTAGCTAGCGGGAGGGGTTCCTACAATGAGCAGTTCTTC,CASSGGRVASGRGSYNEQFF
TRBJ2-1,NA,NA,TRBV9,TGTGCCAGCAGTCTTTCAGGACACGCTAACAATGAGCAGTTCTTC,CASSLSGHANNEQFF
TRBJ1-1,once,NA,TRBV28,TGTGCCAGCAGTTTTGAGGCGCTGTGGACTGAAGCTTTCTTT,CASSFEALWTEAFF
TRBJ2-7,NA,NA,TRBV28,TGTGCCAGCAGCCCTGCGCTCGGGGACTACGAGCAGTACTTC,CASSPALGDYEQYF
TRBJ2-3,NA,TRBD2,TRBV28,TGTGCCAGCAGTTTCGAGCGGGGGCCCACAGATACGCAGTATTTT,CASSFERGPTDTQYF
TRBJ2-5,NA,NA,TRBV9,TGTGCCAGCAGCGTAGAGGACAGCGAAGGAGAGACCCAGTACTTC,CASSVEDSEGETQYF
TRBJ2-4,NA,NA,TRBV28,TGTGCCAGCAGTTCCCGACTGCTAGCCAAAAACATTCAGTACTTC,CASSSRLLAKNIQYF
TRBJ2-5,NA,NA,TRBV7-2,TGTGCCAGCAGCTTAGGCGTGGGAGGAGAGACCCAGTACTTC,CASSLGVGGETQYF
TRBJ2-3,NA,TRBD2,TRBV4-3,TGCGCCAGCAGCCAAGAGTTGCGGGGGGGCACAGATACGCAGTATTTT,CASSQELRGGTDTQYF
TRBJ2-5,few,NA,TRBV18,TGTGCCAGCTCACCGCCAGTAACAAGGGGAGAGACCCAGTACTTC,CASSPPVTRGETQYF
TRBJ2-3,once,NA,TRBV27,TGTGCCAGCAGGTGGCTCAGCACAGATACGCAGTATTTT,CASRWLSTDTQYF
TRBJ2-7,NA,NA,TRBV4-3,TGCGCCAGCAGCCAAGAGGCCCACTACGAGCAGTACTTC,CASSQEAHYEQYF
TRBJ2-7,NA,NA,TRBV4-3,TGCGCCAGCAGCCAAGATATCCAGGGCTACGAGCAGTACTTC,CASSQDIQGYEQYF